The T cell receptor beta chain under discussion was sequenced for a study of blood T cell repertoires in COVID-19. Overall study: The study drew acute and convalescent COVID-19 samples from the United States, Italy and Spain. T cells, B-cell-depleted T cells, or PBMCs provided the cDNA or gDNA that served as material.

Under the authors' procedure: Reference gene primers were amplified, and this amplification served to estimate nucleated cell counts. Sequencing was performed with immunoSEQ multiplex PCR; in TCRdb, only in-frame clones are kept and a portion is missing. V and J calls and clone size are given by that table; D and trimming were obtained from the DNA. The data show about 300,000 clones, about four fifths seen once. V lost 5 bases and J lost 7; bases outside the gene matches: 4. CDR3 length: 13 amino acids. Seattle-derived patients entered the study during active infection and were followed longitudinally.

The sequence was obtained from a human donor with COVID-19, enrolled during active disease. The donor label of this sample is uncertain. Sequencing used peripheral blood. The chain employs TRBV12-3 or TRBV12-4 and TRBJ1-5; 8 bases fit TRBD1. CDR3 loop: CASSQGALQPQHF. CDR3 sequence (DNA): TGTGCCAGCAGTCAGGGGGCATTACAGCCCCAGCATTTT.